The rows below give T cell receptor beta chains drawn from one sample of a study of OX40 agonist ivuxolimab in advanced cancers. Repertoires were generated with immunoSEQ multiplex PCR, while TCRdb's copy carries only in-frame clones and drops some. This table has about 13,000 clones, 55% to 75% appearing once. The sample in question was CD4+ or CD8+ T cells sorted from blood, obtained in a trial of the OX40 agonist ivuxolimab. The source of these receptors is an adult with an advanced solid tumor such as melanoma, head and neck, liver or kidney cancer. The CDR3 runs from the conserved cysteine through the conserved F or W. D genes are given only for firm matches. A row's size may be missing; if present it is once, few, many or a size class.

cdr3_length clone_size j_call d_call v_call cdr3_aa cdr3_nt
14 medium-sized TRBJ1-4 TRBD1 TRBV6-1 CASMTGGGNEKLFF TGTGCCAGCATGACAGGGGGAGGTAATGAAAAACTGTTTTTT
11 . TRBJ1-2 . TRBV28 CASSPGYGYTF TGTGCCAGCAGTCCAGGGTATGGCTACACCTTC
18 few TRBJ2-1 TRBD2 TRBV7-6 CASSLGLAGGPSYNEQFF TGTGCCAGCAGCTTGGGACTAGCGGGAGGTCCCTCCTACAATGAGCAGTTCTTC
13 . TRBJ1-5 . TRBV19 CASSAGGNQPQHF TGTGCCAGTAGTGCAGGGGGCAATCAGCCCCAGCATTTT
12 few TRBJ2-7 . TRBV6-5 CASSYSPGDLHF TGTGCCAGCAGTTACTCTCCTGGGGACCTCCACTTC
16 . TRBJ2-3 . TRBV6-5 CASSYSRGRPADTQYF TGTGCCAGCAGTTACTCTCGGGGGAGGCCAGCAGATACGCAGTATTTT
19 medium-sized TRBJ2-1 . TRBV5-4 CASSFRTVPKPLSYNEQFF TGTGCCAGCAGCTTTAGGACAGTACCCAAACCTCTTTCCTACAATGAGCAGTTCTTC
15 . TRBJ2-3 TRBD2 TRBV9 CASSASGDRTDTQYF TGTGCCAGCAGCGCGAGCGGGGACCGCACAGATACGCAGTATTTT
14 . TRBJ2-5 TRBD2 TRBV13 CASSLEGEGETQYF TGTGCCAGCAGCTTGGAAGGGGAGGGAGAGACCCAGTACTTC
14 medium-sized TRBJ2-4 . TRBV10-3 CASKPSQMWDIQYF TGTGCCAGCAAGCCCTCCCAGATGTGGGACATTCAGTACTTC
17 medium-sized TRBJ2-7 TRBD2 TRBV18 CASSPGPIAGFSYEQYF TGTGCCAGCTCACCGGGTCCAATAGCGGGCTTTTCCTACGAGCAGTACTTC
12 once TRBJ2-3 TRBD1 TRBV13 CATQQGSDTQYF TGTGCCACACAACAGGGGTCAGATACGCAGTATTTT
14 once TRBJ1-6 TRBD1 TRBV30 CAWSAGQGNSPLHF TGTGCCTGGAGCGCTGGACAGGGGAATTCACCCCTCCACTTT
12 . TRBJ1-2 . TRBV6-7 CASSYGGEGYTF TGTGCCAGCAGTTACGGGGGGGAAGGCTACACCTTC
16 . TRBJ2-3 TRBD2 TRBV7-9 CASSSTSGRAPDTQYF TGTGCCAGCAGCTCGACTAGCGGGAGGGCCCCAGATACGCAGTATTTT
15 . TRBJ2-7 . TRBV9 CASSPRLDRSYEQYF TGTGCCAGCAGCCCCCGACTAGATAGATCCTACGAGCAGTACTTC
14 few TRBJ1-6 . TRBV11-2 CASSLGGVHSPLHF TGTGCCAGCAGCTTAGGAGGGGTCCACTCACCCCTCCACTTT
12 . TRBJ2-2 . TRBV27 CASSPNTGELFF TGTGCCAGCAGCCCCAACACCGGGGAGCTGTTTTTT
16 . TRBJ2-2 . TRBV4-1 CASSQGGAGGIGELFF TGCGCCAGCAGCCAAGGCGGGGCAGGGGGGATCGGGGAGCTGTTTTTT
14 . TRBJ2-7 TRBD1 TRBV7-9 CASSPGQGGYEQYF TGTGCCAGCAGCCCGGGACAGGGCGGCTACGAGCAGTACTTC
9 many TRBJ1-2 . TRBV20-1 CSAREGYTF TGCAGTGCTAGAGAGGGCTACACCTTC
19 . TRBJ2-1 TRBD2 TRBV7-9 CASSALVGRLAGTGNEQFF TGTGCCAGCAGCGCCTTAGTCGGAAGACTAGCGGGAACTGGGAATGAGCAGTTCTTC
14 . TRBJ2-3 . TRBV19 CASSPRASTDTQYF TGTGCCAGTAGCCCCCGGGCTAGCACAGATACGCAGTATTTT
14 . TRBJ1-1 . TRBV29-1 CSVEGYERGTEAFF TGCAGCGTTGAAGGGTATGAACGGGGCACTGAAGCTTTCTTT
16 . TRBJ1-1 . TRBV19 CASSIPTDGLNTEAFF TGTGCCAGTAGTATCCCGACCGACGGACTGAACACTGAAGCTTTCTTT
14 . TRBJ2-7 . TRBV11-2 CASSRQRYAYEQYF TGTGCCAGCAGCCGTCAGCGCTACGCCTACGAGCAGTACTTC
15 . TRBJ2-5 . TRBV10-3 CAISEGSWERETQYF TGTGCCATCAGTGAGGGTTCTTGGGAGAGGGAGACCCAGTACTTC
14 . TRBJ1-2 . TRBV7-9 CASSLGVTGNGYTF TGTGCCAGCAGCTTAGGGGTTACAGGGAATGGCTACACCTTC
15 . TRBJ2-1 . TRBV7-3 CATALNGGSYNEQFF TGTGCCACAGCCCTTAACGGGGGCTCCTACAATGAGCAGTTCTTC
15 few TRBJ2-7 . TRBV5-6 CASSTGTAGANEQYF TGTGCCAGCAGCACAGGGACGGCGGGAGCGAACGAGCAGTACTTC
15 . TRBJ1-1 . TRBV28 CASSSWGKRNTEAFF TGTGCCAGCAGTAGTTGGGGCAAGAGGAACACTGAAGCTTTCTTT
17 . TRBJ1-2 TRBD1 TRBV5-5 CASSLVPGQGSNYGYTF TGTGCCAGCAGCTTGGTTCCGGGACAGGGGTCTAACTATGGCTACACCTTC
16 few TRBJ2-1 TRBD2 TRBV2 CASKLAGGTSYNEQFF TGTGCCAGCAAACTAGCGGGAGGTACCAGCTACAATGAGCAGTTCTTC
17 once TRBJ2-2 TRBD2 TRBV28 CASSPWTSETNTGELFF TGTGCCAGCAGCCCCTGGACTAGCGAAACGAACACCGGGGAGCTGTTTTTT
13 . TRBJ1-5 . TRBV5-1 CASSPTGLQPQHF TGCGCCAGCAGCCCTACAGGGTTACAGCCCCAGCATTTT
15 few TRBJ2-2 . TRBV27 CASSLVVGYTGELFF TGTGCCAGCAGTTTGGTCGTAGGATACACCGGGGAGCTGTTTTTT
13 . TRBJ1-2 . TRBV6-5 CASSVGGPSGYTF TGTGCCAGCAGTGTAGGAGGGCCCAGCGGCTACACCTTC
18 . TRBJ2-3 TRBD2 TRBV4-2 CASSQLPTSGMSTDTQYF TGTGCCAGCAGCCAACTCCCAACTAGCGGGATGAGCACAGATACGCAGTATTTT
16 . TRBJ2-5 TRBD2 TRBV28 CASSPTASGRRETQYF TGTGCCAGCAGCCCGACGGCTAGCGGGCGAAGGGAGACCCAGTACTTC
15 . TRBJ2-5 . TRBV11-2 CASSFNRAWQETQYF TGTGCCAGCAGCTTCAACAGGGCCTGGCAAGAGACCCAGTACTTC
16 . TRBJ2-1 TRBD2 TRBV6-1 CASSDGEPGGYNEQFF TGTGCCAGCAGTGACGGGGAGCCGGGAGGATACAATGAGCAGTTCTTC
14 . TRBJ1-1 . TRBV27 CASSLTGLNTEAFF TGTGCCAGCAGTTTAACGGGTCTGAACACTGAAGCTTTCTTT